This T cell receptor beta chain was retrieved from a study of T cell responses to AZD1222 COVID-19 vaccine. Findings and limits, study-wide: Seropositivity was recorded at baseline in only 6 or 7 AZD1222 recipients. With two AZD1222 doses given, Spike-specific TCR breadth and depth both rose. White British people made up most donors, females outnumbered males, and clonal diversity was possibly underestimated.

Profiling relied on immunoSEQ multiplex PCR, and the TCRdb table lists in-frame clones only, not all of them. The sample includes tens of thousands of clones, 75% to 90% seen only once; the top ten take over 2%. As concerns this clone: Its antigen is currently unknown.

Per germline, CDR1 LGHDT and CDR2 YNNKEL (reference sequence). The CDR3 length is 15 residues. Trimming removed 0 bases from V and 10 bases from J, with 16 bases in between. The starting material was peripheral blood, obtained 28 days after the second AZD1222 dose. The chain is built from TRBV3-1 (or the pseudogene TRBV3-2) and TRBJ2-1; no reliable D call. The TCR comes from an adult who received the AZD1222 COVID-19 vaccine. CDR3 protein: CASSQDTGPIGEQFF. The CDR3 bases are TGTGCCAGCAGCCAAGATACCGGACCTATTGGGGAGCAGTTCTTC.